The entry below gives a single TCR beta chain sequence along with its context. Repertoires were generated with immunoSEQ multiplex PCR, while TCRdb's copy carries only in-frame clones and drops some. This table has about 130,000 clones, approximately 85% appearing once. This entry is derived from a study of blood T cell repertoires in COVID-19. The CDR3 has 11 residues. In germline, CDR1 is MGHDK, CDR2 SYGVNS. V lost 2 bases and J 11 bases, leaving 7 bases between the germline ends. The sequencing input was peripheral blood. The J gene is TRBJ2-1, the V gene TRBV25-1, with a tentative D call TRBD2 (5 bases). The receptor was isolated from an elderly woman with COVID-19, enrolled during active disease. CDR3 amino acids: CASSESGQQFF. In DNA, the CDR3 is TGTGCCAGCAGTGAAAGCGGCCAGCAGTTCTTC.